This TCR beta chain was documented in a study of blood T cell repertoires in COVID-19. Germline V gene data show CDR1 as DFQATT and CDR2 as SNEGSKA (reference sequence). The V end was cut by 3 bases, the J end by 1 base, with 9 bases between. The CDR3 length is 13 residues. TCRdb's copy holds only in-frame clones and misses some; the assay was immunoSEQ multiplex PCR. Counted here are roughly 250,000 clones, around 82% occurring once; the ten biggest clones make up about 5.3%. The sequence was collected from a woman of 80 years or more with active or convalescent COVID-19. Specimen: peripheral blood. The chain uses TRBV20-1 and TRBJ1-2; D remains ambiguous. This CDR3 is CSASRRNNYGYTF. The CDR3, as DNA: TGCAGTGCTAGTCGGCGGAATAACTATGGCTACACCTTC.